The following is a TCR beta chain sequence with its context. Both 60 Vbeta primers and 13 Jbeta primers went into the PCR. Measured with immunoSEQ multiplex PCR; TCRdb has only the in-frame clones, and not every one. The sample holds 200,000 or so clones, about 83% seen once. This specimen belongs to a study of cytomegalovirus exposure and HLA in healthy donors. The sequencing sample was made of PBMCs. The TCR originated in a human donor in good health.

CDR3: CASSSSGRNEQYF. The CDR3, as DNA: TGTGCCAGCAGCTCTAGCGGGAGGAACGAGCAGTACTTC. V is TRBV7-9 and J is TRBJ2-7; 11 bases map to TRBD2. Germline CDR1 and CDR2: SEHNR and FQNEAQ (reference sequence). Trimming removed 4 bases from V and 5 bases from J; junction bases left unmatched: 1. The CDR3 runs to 13 residues.